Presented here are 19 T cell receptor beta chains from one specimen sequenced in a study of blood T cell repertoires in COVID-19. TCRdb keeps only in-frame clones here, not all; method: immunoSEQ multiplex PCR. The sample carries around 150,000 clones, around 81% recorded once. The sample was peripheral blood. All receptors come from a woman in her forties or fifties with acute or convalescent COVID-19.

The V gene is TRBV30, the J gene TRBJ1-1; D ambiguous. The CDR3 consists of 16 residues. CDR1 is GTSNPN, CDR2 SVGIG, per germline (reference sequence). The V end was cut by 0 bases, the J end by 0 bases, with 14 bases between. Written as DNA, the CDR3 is TGTGCCTGGAGTGTTGGGCAGCTCAGCATGAACACTGAAGCTTTCTTT. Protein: CAWSVGQLSMNTEAFF. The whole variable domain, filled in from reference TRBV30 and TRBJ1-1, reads SQTIHQWPATLVQPVGSPLSLECTVEGTSNPNLYWYRQAAGRGLQLLFYSVGIGQISSEVPQNLSASRPQDRQFILSSKKLLLSDSGFYLCAWSVGQLSMNTEAFFGQGTRLTVV.

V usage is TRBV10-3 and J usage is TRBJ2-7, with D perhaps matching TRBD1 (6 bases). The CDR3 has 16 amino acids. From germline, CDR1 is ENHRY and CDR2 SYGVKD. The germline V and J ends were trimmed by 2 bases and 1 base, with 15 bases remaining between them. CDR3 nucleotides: TGTGCCATCAGTGAGACCGGGACAACCCCATCCTACGAGCAGTACTTC. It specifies CAISETGTTPSYEQYF.

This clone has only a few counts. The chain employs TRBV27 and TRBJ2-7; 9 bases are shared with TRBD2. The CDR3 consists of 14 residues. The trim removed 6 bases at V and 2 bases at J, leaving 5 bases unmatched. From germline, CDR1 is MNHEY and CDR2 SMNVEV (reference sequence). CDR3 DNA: TGTGCCAGCAGGGGGCGGGGGGGGACCTACGAGCAGTACTTC. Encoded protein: CASRGRGGTYEQYF.

CDR3 bases: TGTGCCAGCTCACCACCTTCGGGATACGGTGGAAACACCATATATTTT. This sequence encodes CASSPPSGYGGNTIYF. The chain recombines TRBV18 with TRBJ1-3; D gene ambiguous. The CDR3 length is 16 residues. The V gene's germline CDR1 is KGHSH and CDR2 LQKENI. Trimming removed 0 bases from V and 3 bases from J, with 12 bases in between.

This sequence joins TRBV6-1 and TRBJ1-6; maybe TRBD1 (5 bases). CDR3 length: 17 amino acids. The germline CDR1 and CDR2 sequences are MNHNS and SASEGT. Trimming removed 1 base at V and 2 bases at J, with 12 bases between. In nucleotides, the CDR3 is TGTGCCAGCAGTGAAGGGGCAGGACATCCCTATAATTCACCCCTCCACTTT. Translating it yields CASSEGAGHPYNSPLHF.

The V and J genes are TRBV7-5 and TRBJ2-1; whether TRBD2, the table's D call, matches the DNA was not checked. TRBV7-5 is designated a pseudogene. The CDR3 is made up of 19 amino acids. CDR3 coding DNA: TGTGTCACTAAAGCTTGGATAGGCAGCGGGGGGGCAATCAACGATGAGCAGTTCTTC. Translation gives CVTKAWIGSGGAINDEQFF.

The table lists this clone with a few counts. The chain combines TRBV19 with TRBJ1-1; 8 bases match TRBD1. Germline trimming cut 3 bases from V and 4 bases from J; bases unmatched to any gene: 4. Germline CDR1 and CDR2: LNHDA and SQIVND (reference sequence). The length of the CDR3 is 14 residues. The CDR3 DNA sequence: TGTGCCAGTAGTATCGCTACAGGGGGCACTGAAGCTTTCTTT. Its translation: CASSIATGGTEAFF.

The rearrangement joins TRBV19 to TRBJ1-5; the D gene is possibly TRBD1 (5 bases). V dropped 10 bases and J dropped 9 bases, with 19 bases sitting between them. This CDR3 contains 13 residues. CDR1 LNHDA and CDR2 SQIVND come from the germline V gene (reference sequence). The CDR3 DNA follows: TGTGCCACCTCCGCGGGGGAGAGGCGGCCCCAGCATTTT. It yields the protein CATSAGERRPQHF.

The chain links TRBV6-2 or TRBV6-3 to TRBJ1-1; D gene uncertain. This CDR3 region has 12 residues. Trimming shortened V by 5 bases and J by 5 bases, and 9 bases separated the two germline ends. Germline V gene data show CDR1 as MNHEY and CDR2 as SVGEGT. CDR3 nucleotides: TGTGCCAGCAGTCCCAGGTGGACTGAAGCTTTCTTT. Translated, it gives CASSPRWTEAFF.

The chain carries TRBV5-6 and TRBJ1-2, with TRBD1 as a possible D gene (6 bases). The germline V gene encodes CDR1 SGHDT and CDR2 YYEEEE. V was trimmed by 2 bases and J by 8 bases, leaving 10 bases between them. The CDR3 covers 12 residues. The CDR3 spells CASSLITGGYTF. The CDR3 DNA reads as TGTGCCAGCAGCTTAATAACAGGGGGCTACACCTTC.

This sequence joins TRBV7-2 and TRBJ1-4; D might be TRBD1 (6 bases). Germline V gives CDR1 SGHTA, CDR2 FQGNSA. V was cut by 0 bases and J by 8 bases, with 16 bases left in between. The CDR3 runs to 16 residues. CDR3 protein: CASSLAFQGLGEKLFF. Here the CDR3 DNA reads TGTGCCAGCAGCTTAGCATTCCAGGGGTTGGGGGAAAAACTGTTTTTT. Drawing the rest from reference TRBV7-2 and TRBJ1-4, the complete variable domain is GAGVSQSPSNKVTEKGKDVELRCDPISGHTALYWYRQSLGQGLEFLIYFQGNSAPDKSGLPSDRFSAERTGGSVSTLTIQRTQQEDSAVYLCASSLAFQGLGEKLFFGSGTQLSVL.

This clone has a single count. The CDR3 region has the DNA TGTGCCAGCAGCGTAGCGGGGGACTATCAGCCCCAGCATTTT. The encoded protein is CASSVAGDYQPQHF. The rearrangement uses TRBV9 and TRBJ1-5, with D possibly matching TRBD1 (5 bases). CDR1 SGDLS and CDR2 YYNGEE come from the germline V gene. V was cut by 0 bases and J by 5 bases, with 9 bases left in between. This CDR3 has 14 residues.

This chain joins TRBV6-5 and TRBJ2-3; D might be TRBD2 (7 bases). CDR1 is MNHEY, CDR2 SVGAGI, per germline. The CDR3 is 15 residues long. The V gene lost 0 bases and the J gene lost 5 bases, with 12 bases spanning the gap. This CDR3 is CASSYSGGHGDTQYF. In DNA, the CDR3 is TGTGCCAGCAGTTACTCGGGGGGGCATGGAGATACGCAGTATTTT.

CDR3 sequence reads: CASSEVSVSNSPLHF. CDR3 bases: TGTGCCAGCAGTGAAGTATCGGTTTCAAATTCACCCCTCCACTTT. The chain recombines TRBV6-1 with TRBJ1-6; D is unresolved. Trimming pared 1 base from V and 7 bases from J, leaving 11 bases between. The CDR3 is made up of 15 amino acids. Germline V gene data show CDR1 as MNHNS and CDR2 as SASEGT.

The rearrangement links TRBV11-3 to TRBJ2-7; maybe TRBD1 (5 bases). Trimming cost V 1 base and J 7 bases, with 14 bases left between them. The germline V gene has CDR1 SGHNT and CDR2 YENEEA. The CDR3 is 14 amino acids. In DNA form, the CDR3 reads TGTGCCAGCAGCTTAGCCAAGGGGAAGGAAGAGCAGTACTTC. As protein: CASSLAKGKEEQYF.

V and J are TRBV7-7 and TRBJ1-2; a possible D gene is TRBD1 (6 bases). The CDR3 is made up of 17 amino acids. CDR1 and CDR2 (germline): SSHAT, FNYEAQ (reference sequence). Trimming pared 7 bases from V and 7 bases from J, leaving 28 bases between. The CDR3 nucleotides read TGTGCCAGCACCCCCCGTAAAGGGGGGGCTCTCCGTCCTGGCTACACCTTC. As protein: CASTPRKGGALRPGYTF. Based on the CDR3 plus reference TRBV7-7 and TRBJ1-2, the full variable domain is GAGVSQSPRYKVTKRGQDVTLRCDPISSHATLYWYQQALGQGPEFLTYFNYEAQPDKSGLPSDRFSAERPEGSISTLTIQRTEQRDSAMYRCASTPRKGGALRPGYTFGSGTRLTVV.

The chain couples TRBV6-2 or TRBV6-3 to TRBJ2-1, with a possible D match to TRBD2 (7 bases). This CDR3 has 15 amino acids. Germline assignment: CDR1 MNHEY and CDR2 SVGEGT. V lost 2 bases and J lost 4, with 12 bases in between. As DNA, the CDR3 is TGTGCCAGCAGTTACCCGGGGGGCCAATACAATGAGCAGTTCTTC. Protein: CASSYPGGQYNEQFF.

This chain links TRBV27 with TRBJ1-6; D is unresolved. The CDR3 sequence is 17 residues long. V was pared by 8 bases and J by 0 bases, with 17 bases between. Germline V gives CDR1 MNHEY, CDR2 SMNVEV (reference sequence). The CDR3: CASAVSASSSYNSPLHF. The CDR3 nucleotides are TGTGCCAGCGCAGTTAGTGCTTCTAGCTCCTATAATTCACCCCTCCACTTT.

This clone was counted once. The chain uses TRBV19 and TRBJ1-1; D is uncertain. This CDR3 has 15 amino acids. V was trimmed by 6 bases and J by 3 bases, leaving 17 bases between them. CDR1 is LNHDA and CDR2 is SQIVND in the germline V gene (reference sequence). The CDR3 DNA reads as TGTGCCAGTAGAGGAGGACTCCCGGAAGACACTGAAGCTTTCTTT. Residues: CASRGGLPEDTEAFF.